This paragraph covers one T cell receptor beta chain sequence. Sequenced by immunoSEQ multiplex PCR; TCRdb stores in-frame clones only, minus some. The data contain 200,000 to 300,000 clones, around 89% of them singletons. The data were taken from a study of blood T cell repertoires in COVID-19. The sequencing sample was made of peripheral blood. The TCR comes from a woman aged 40 to 49 with acute or convalescent COVID-19.

The CDR3 region has the DNA TGTGCCAGTAGTACCGCAGGGGCCTCGCTTGAAGCTTTCTTT. Its protein is CASSTAGASLEAFF. The V and J genes are TRBV19 and TRBJ1-1; the D gene is possibly TRBD1 (6 bases). The CDR3 spans 14 residues. With 4 bases removed from V and 7 bases from J, the gap between germline ends came to 16 bases. Looked up from germline, CDR1 is LNHDA and CDR2 is SQIVND (reference sequence).